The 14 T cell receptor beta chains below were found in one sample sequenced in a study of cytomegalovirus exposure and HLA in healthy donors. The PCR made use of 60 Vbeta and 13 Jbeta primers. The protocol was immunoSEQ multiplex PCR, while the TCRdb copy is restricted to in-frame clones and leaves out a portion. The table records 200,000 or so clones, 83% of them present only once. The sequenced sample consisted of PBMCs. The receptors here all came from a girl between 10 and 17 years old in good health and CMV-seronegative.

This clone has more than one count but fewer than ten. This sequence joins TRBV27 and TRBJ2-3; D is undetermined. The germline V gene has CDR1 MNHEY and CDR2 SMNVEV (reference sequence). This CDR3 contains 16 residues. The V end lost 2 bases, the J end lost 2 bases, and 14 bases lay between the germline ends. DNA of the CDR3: TGTGCCAGCAGTTTACGAGGAACTACGCTCACAGATACGCAGTATTTT. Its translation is CASSLRGTTLTDTQYF.

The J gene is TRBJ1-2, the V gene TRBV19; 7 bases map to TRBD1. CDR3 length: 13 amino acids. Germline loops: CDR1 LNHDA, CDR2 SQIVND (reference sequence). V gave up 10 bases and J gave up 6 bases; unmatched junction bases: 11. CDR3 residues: CATRDQGDNGYTF. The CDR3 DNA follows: TGTGCCACCAGAGACCAGGGGGATAATGGCTACACCTTC. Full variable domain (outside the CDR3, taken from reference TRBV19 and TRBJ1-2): DGGITQSPKYLFRKEGQNVTLSCEQNLNHDAMYWYRQDPGQGLRLIYYSQIVNDFQKGDIAEGYSVSREKKESFPLTVTSAQKNPTAFYLCATRDQGDNGYTFGSGTRLTVV.

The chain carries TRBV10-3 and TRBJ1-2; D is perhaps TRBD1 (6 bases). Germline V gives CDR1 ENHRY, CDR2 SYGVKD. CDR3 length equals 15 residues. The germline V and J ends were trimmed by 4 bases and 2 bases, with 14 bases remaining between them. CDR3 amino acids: CAISAAGEGNYGYTF. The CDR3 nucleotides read TGTGCCATCAGTGCCGCAGGGGAAGGGAACTATGGCTACACCTTC.

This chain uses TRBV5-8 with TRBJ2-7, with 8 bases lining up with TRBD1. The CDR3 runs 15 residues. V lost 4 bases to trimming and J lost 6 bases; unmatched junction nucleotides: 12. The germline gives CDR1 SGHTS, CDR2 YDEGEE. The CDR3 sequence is CASSRGRDRSFEQYF. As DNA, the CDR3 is TGTGCCAGCAGCCGGGGGCGGGACAGGAGCTTCGAGCAGTACTTC.

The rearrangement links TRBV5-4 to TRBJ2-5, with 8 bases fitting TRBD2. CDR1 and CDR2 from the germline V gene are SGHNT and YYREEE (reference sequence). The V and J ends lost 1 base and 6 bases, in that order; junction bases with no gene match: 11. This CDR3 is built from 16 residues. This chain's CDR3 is CASSLNVRGGTKTQYF. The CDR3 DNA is TGTGCCAGCAGCTTGAATGTCCGGGGGGGTACAAAGACCCAGTACTTC.

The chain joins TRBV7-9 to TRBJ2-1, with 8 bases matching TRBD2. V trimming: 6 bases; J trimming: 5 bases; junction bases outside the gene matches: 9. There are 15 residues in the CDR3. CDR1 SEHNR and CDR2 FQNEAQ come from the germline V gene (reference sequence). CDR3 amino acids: CASSYLLAAHNEQFF. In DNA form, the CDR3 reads TGTGCCAGCAGTTACCTACTAGCGGCCCACAATGAGCAGTTCTTC.

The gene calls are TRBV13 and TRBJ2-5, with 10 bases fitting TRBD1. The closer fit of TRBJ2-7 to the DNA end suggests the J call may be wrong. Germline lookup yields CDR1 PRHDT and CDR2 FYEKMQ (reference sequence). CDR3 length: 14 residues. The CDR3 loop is CASSLRDRGYEQYF. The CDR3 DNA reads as TGTGCCAGCAGCCTCCGGGACAGGGGTTACGAGCAGTACTTC.

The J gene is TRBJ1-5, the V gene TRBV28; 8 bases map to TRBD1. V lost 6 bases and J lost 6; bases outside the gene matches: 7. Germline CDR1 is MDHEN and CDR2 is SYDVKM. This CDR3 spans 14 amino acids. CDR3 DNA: TGTGCCAGCAGACTCGGGACAGGCGTTCAGCCCCAGCATTTT. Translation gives CASRLGTGVQPQHF.

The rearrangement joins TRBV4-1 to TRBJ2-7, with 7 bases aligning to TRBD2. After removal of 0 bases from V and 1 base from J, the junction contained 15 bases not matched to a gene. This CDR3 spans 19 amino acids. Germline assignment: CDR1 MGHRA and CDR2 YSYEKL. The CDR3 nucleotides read TGCGCCAGCAGCCAAGACTTCCCGACCTCAGGCGGGAGTTCCTACGAGCAGTACTTC. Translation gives CASSQDFPTSGGSSYEQYF.

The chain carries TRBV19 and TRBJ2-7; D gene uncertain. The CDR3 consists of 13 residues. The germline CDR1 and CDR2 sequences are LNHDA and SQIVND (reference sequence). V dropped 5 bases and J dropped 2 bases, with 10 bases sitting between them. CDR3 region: CASSRALAYEQYF. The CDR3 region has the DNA TGTGCCAGTAGTCGCGCGCTAGCCTACGAGCAGTACTTC. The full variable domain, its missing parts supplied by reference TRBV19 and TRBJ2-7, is DGGITQSPKYLFRKEGQNVTLSCEQNLNHDAMYWYRQDPGQGLRLIYYSQIVNDFQKGDIAEGYSVSREKKESFPLTVTSAQKNPTAFYLCASSRALAYEQYFGPGTRLTVT.

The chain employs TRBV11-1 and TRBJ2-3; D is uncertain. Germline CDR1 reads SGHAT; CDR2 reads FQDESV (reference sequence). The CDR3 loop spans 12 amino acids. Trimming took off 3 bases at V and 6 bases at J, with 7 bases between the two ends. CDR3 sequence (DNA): TGTGCCAGCAGCTTCCCAGTGGATACGCAGTATTTT. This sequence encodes CASSFPVDTQYF.

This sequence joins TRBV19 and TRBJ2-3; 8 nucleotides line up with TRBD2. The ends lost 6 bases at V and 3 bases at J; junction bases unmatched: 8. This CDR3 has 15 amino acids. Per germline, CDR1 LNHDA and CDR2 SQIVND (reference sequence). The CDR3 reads CASRSAGVMTDTQYF. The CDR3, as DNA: TGTGCCAGTAGATCAGCGGGAGTAATGACAGATACGCAGTATTTT. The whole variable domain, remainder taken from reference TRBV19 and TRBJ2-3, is DGGITQSPKYLFRKEGQNVTLSCEQNLNHDAMYWYRQDPGQGLRLIYYSQIVNDFQKGDIAEGYSVSREKKESFPLTVTSAQKNPTAFYLCASRSAGVMTDTQYFGPGTRLTVL.

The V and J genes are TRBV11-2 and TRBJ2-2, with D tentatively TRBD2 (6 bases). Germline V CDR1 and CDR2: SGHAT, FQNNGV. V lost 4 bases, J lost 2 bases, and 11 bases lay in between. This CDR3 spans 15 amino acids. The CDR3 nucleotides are TGTGCCAGCAGCTCGCGGGAATTTAACACCGGGGAGCTGTTTTTT. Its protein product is CASSSREFNTGELFF.

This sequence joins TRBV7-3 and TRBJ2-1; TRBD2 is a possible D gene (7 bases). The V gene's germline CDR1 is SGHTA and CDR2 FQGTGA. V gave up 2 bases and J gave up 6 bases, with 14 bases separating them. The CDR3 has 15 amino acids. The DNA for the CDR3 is TGTGCCAGCAGCTTAGAGGGGGGGCCGATCAATGAGCAGTTCTTC. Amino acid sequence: CASSLEGGPINEQFF.